Below, one T cell receptor beta chain is given with its context. Its specificity is not known. One end of the junction varies from germline; a read error may be responsible. This entry comes from a study of identical twins. Broader study findings: Models predicted less out-of-frame TCR alpha sharing in monozygotic twins than was found.

Template switching created a universal primer site, and the cDNA included unique molecular identifiers. TCRdb recomputed calls from the 5' RACE reads with MiXCR, one row per CDR3 protein. The top ten clones hold 6% to 8.5% of a sample with under 350,000 distinct CDR3 sequences, 8% to 9.5% of them seen once. The germline V gene encodes CDR1 LGHNA and CDR2 YSLEER. CDR3 length equals 15 residues. This sample also appeared in a second study, on yellow fever vaccine responses in identical twins.

Sequenced input: CD8+ T cells sorted from blood. This clonotype was sampled from a woman between 18 and 29 years old in good health. The V gene is TRBV4-3, the J gene TRBJ2-7, with 7 nucleotides matching TRBD1. The CDR3, as DNA: TGCGCCAGCAGCCAAGGGACAGGCGAGTCCTACGAGCAGTGCTTC. It translates to CASSQGTGESYEQCF.